This passage covers 2 T cell receptor beta chains from one sample sequenced in a study of blood T cell repertoires in COVID-19. This table comes from immunoSEQ multiplex PCR, and its TCRdb copy is limited to in-frame clones, with some not included. The sample holds about 120,000 clones; around 83% are singletons and the top ten take 12%. Source material: peripheral blood. Receptor source: a man aged 60-69 years with acute or convalescent COVID-19.

This chain joins TRBV28 and TRBJ1-2; TRBD1 agrees at 8 bases. The CDR3 is 14 residues long. V lost 2 bases to trimming and J lost 8 bases; unmatched junction nucleotides: 7. Looked up from germline, CDR1 is MDHEN and CDR2 is SYDVKM. DNA for the CDR3: TGTGCCAGCAGTTTAAGCGCAGGGGGCCTGGGCTACACCTTC. The encoded protein is CASSLSAGGLGYTF.

V is TRBV28 and J is TRBJ2-2; D unclear. V was trimmed by 5 bases and J by 7 bases, leaving 8 bases between them. The CDR3 contains 12 residues. Germline-derived CDR1 and CDR2 are MDHEN and SYDVKM. The CDR3 loop is CASSVGGGELFF. The DNA for the CDR3 is TGTGCCAGCAGTGTAGGCGGCGGGGAGCTGTTTTTT.